This T cell receptor beta chain originates from a study of synovial regulatory T cells in juvenile arthritis. Measured with immunoSEQ multiplex PCR; TCRdb has only the in-frame clones, and not every one. This table lists 7,500 to 10,000 clones. The CDR3 consists of 14 residues. No DNA is given. Germline CDR1 reads MGHRA; CDR2 reads YSYEKL. Sequencing was carried out using Treg cells from blood. The sample's subset: remaining (HLA-DR-negative) circulating blood Treg cells. This clonotype was sampled from a donor between 2 and 35 years old with juvenile idiopathic arthritis. This rearrangement joins TRBV4-1 to TRBJ2-7; with no DNA, the TCRdb D assignment of TRBD2 cannot be verified. The CDR3 region is CASSQDTRGYEQYF.